This T cell receptor (beta chain) is drawn from a study of CD8 T cells in Susac syndrome. When the RNA was reverse transcribed, random hexamers were used with an input of about 0.5 to 1 ug. An immunoSEQ multiplex PCR generated amplified TCR beta CDR3 products spanning 54 Vbeta and 13 Jbeta. TCRdb re-analysed the immunoSEQ multiplex PCR reads in MiXCR, keeping a single row per CDR3 protein. The data show approximately 120,000 distinct CDR3 sequences, about 95% seen once. CDR3 size: 18 residues. V lost 2 bases, J lost 12 bases, and 21 bases stayed unmatched. What was sequenced was CD4+ T cells from PBMCs. The chain couples TRBV12-3 or TRBV12-4 to TRBJ2-1; 8 bases map to TRBD2. The TCR comes from a human donor in good health. DNA for the CDR3: TGTGCCAGCAGTTTACCGGGAGGGCCTCTCGGGTACAATGTGGGGCAGTTCTTC. Translation: CASSLPGGPLGYNVGQFF.